The entry that follows covers one T cell receptor beta chain sequence. What it binds is unknown. This CDR3 comprises 14 residues. J was trimmed by 6 bases and V by 5 bases; bases with no gene match: 9. CDR1 is LNHNV and CDR2 is YYDKDF in the germline V gene (reference sequence). Prepared libraries of TCR beta cDNA carried unique molecular identifiers. TCRdb used MiXCR to reprocess the PCR reads, holding one entry per CDR3 protein. The repertoire has about 540,000 distinct CDR3 sequences, 30% to 40% of them found once; the top ten carry about 5.6%. The sample belongs to a study of post-analysis software for immune sequencing data. In the study overall: In terms of disease course, relapsing-remitting, secondary progressive and progressive-relapsing multiple sclerosis were included. Overall study results and limits: Compared with controls, patients showed significantly lower normalized Chao1 diversity. Patients showed TRBV5-6, TRBV5-1 and TRBV20-1 among 4 or 5 TRBV segments more frequent than in controls. Those samples that were prepared in the same batch co-clustered strongly by F measure.

This chain uses TRBV15 with TRBJ1-2; 7 bases match TRBD1. The receptor was isolated from a girl aged 2 to 17 with multiple sclerosis. The sample was blood. CDR3 nucleotides: TGTGCCACCAGCCGCTTTGAGACAGGGAATGGCTACACCTTC. It translates to CATSRFETGNGYTF.